This T cell receptor beta chain was retrieved from a study of OX40 agonist ivuxolimab in advanced cancers. Study information: Patients in dose escalation had liver, melanoma, kidney or head and neck cancers. Study observations and caveats: Certain nonresponding patients likewise had low normalized T-cell clonal expansion. Clonal expansion among partial responders at 0.1-3.0 mg/kg ranked near the lowest.

Germline loops: CDR1 SGDLS, CDR2 YYNGEE. Trimming shortened V by 3 bases and J by 2 bases, and 12 bases separated the two germline ends. CDR3 length: 14 residues. About this clone itself: Its antigen remains unknown.

Profiled with immunoSEQ multiplex PCR; TCRdb holds only in-frame clones, not every one. The sample comprises more than 20,000 clones, about nine tenths of which are singletons, and 29% rests with the top ten. The sample consisted of CD4+ or CD8+ T cells sorted from blood, taken in a trial of the OX40 agonist ivuxolimab. The rearrangement links TRBV9 to TRBJ2-7, with a weak D call TRBD1 (6 bases). This TCR was sampled from an adult with an advanced solid tumor such as melanoma, head and neck, liver or kidney cancer. CDR3 DNA: TGTGCCAGCAGCGAGGGGGATGGAACCTACGAGCAGTACTTC. Its translation: CASSEGDGTYEQYF.